The rows below give T cell receptor beta chains drawn from one sample of a study of regulatory T cells in long-lasting Graves disease. TCRdb reanalysed the multiplex PCR reads using MiXCR and keeps one entry per CDR3 protein. Of roughly 360,000 distinct CDR3 sequences detected, about 23% appear once; the ten largest clones hold around 30%. The starting material was peripheral blood mononuclear cells (PBMCs), obtained when the disease was refractory, from a patient treated with antithyroid drugs. The receptors originated from a woman aged 40 to 50 with Graves disease. Each CDR3 is given with its conserved first and last residue. The order of the fields is D gene, clone size, V gene, CDR3 length, CDR3 protein. The D gene is left open where the match is weak. A clone size is listed for some rows: how often the clone was seen (once, few, many), or a class if it is expanded.

>-|-|TRBV13|12
CASSQGKNIQYF
>-|-|TRBV20-1|14
CSSPRDEGQYEQYF
>-|few|TRBV5-1|17
CASSLLRGQKGVTEAFF
>-|many|TRBV6-5|13
CASSYPGGETQYF
>TRBD2|-|TRBV28|17
CATVLGSGGVLTDEQFF
>-|-|TRBV19|16
CASSIDRGQPGYEQYF
>-|-|TRBV7-2|13
CASPRGNTGELFF
>TRBD1|few|TRBV5-5|15
CASSFLGQGDTEAFF
>TRBD1|-|TRBV11-2|14
CASSLQQGAGELFF
>-|-|TRBV29-1|14
CSVTGLVGTGELFF
>-|many|TRBV27|13
CASSLQGGHEQYF
>-|few|TRBV19|15
CASSIMEASNTEAFF
>-|few|TRBV18|14
CASSPRSGTETQYF
>-|-|TRBV20-1|16
CSAIFPMWVASETQYF
>TRBD2|-|TRBV11-2|15
CASSLGLAGAGEQFF
>TRBD2|many|TRBV20-1|16
CSARSGLAGKSYEQYF
>-|-|TRBV20-1|14
CSARVGLPPDTQYF
>-|many|TRBV5-1|15
CASSSSGHWNTEAFF
>-|once|TRBV7-8|18
CASSLVRVLTSSTDTQYF
>TRBD2|few|TRBV20-1|14
CSARPGLAGETQYF
>-|many|TRBV12-3/TRBV12-4|12
CASSSSLAEAFF
>TRBD2|few|TRBV12-3/TRBV12-4|16
CASSSPGLAGAGELFF
>-|few|TRBV5-1|15
CASGKGEIPSYEQYF
>-|-|TRBV4-2|15
CASSQKTSGSNEQYF
>-|-|TRBV30|13
CAWSVGSNQPQHF
>-|few|TRBV2|14
CASSGPIITDTQYF
>-|many|TRBV20-1|12
CSATPANYGYTF
>-|-|TRBV30|11
CIRQDPYGYTF
>-|many|TRBV7-2|14
CASSSLGVRETQYF
>TRBD1|many|TRBV28|14
CASSSWDRNTEAFF
>-|-|TRBV9|13
CATSRGVGETQYF
>-|many|TRBV28|13
CASRSRGTTEAFF
>-|many|TRBV11-2|15
CASSLAPQLSYEQYF
>-|few|TRBV11-3|15
CASSSSPAHTGELFF
>TRBD1|-|TRBV28|19
CASSKLGQGYSGTYNEQFF
>TRBD1|-|TRBV7-9|14
CASSLGGGVEKLFF
>-|-|TRBV29-1|12
CSSWGRNNEQFF
>-|-|TRBV19|16
CASSQGAGGSKNIQYF
>TRBD1|-|TRBV6-1|14
CASSVTGDAYEQYF
>-|-|TRBV9|13
CASSVRGGETQYF
>TRBD1|-|TRBV7-9|15
CASSFLGQGAGELFF
>TRBD2|many|TRBV2|13
CTSTWLAGETQYF
>-|-|TRBV18|14
CASSQQAPGGTQYF
>-|-|TRBV28|17
CASSLDGAGSISGELFF
>-|many|TRBV7-9|15
CASSLAGTVNTEAFF
>TRBD1|-|TRBV7-9|17
CASSPRAGGSTNEKLFF
>-|few|TRBV29-1|13
CSVSQGKNTEAFF
>TRBD1|many|TRBV25-1|16
CASSDRQGRTNEKLFF